This record looks at one TCR beta chain sequence and its context. The CDR3 is 16 amino acids. Losses at the gene ends were 2 bases for V and 4 bases for J; bases not matched to a gene: 10. CDR1 and CDR2 (germline): GTSNPN, SVGIG (reference sequence). These data belong to a study of blood T cell repertoires in COVID-19. The method was immunoSEQ multiplex PCR; TCRdb's version includes in-frame clones alone and lacks a portion of them. Of a few hundred thousand clones detected, approximately 84% appear once; the ten largest clones hold 2.5% to 3%. V usage is TRBV30 and J usage is TRBJ2-1; 8 nucleotides line up with TRBD2. Sequencing was carried out using PBMCs or T cells enriched from blood (not recorded which). The origin of this receptor is a woman aged 25 to 39 who had recovered from COVID-19. The CDR3 coding sequence is TGTGCCTGGAGTCACACGGGGGGGCCGCGGTACAATGAGCAGTTCTTC. Residues: CAWSHTGGPRYNEQFF.